This TCR beta chain was identified during a study of shared clonotypes between healthy human individuals. Across the whole study: CD4 naive and CD4 memory each took three plates per donor, while CD8 naive took two and CD8 memory one. Study-level points and caveats: Rarefaction demonstrated incomplete sorted-subset sequencing despite large depth. Naive subsets generally had larger estimated richness than memory subsets.

On this clone itself: What it binds is not known.

Among the donors, all were Caucasian adults who lived in Nashville, Tennessee. This CDR3 region has 14 residues. CDR1 is MDHEN, CDR2 SYDVKM, per germline. V dropped 5 bases and J dropped 4 bases, with 9 bases sitting between them. Profiled with immunoSEQ multiplex PCR; TCRdb holds only in-frame clones, not every one. This table holds around 180,000 clones, 90% to 95% found once. Sequenced sample: naive CD4+ T cells sorted from blood. Subset here: CD45RA+ positively selected. The TCR was taken from a woman between 25 and 40 years old in good health. The rearrangement links TRBV28 to TRBJ1-6, with TRBD1 as a possible D gene (6 bases). The CDR3 DNA reads as TGTGCCAGCAGTGACAGGATTTATAATTCACCCCTCCACTTT. Its translation: CASSDRIYNSPLHF.